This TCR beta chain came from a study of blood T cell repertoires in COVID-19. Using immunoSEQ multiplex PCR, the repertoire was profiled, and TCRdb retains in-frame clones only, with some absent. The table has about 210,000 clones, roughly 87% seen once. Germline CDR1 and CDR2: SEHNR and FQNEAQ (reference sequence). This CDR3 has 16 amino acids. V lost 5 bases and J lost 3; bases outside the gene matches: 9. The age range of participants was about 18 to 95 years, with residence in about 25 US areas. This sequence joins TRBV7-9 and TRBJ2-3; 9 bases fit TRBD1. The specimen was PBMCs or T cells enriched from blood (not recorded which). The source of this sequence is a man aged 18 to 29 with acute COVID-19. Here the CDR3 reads CASSPPGQGVTDTQYF. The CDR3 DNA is TGTGCCAGCAGCCCACCGGGACAGGGAGTGACAGATACGCAGTATTTT.